Listed below are T cell receptor beta chains from one sample, sequenced in a study of cytomegalovirus exposure and HLA in healthy donors. Repertoires were generated with immunoSEQ multiplex PCR, while TCRdb's copy carries only in-frame clones and drops some. This table holds roughly 52,000 clones, over 75% found once. Sequencing was performed on PBMCs. These receptor sequences come from a man younger than 30 in good health and CMV-seronegative. Each CDR3 is given with its conserved first and last residue. D genes are given only for firm matches. For some rows the clone size is stated as once, few or many, or as a class when expanded; others skip it.

>NA|TRBJ2-6|NA|TRBV28
CASSLQGVTGANVLTF
TGTGCCAGCAGTTTACAGGGTGTGACTGGGGCCAACGTCCTGACTTTC
>NA|TRBJ2-1|NA|TRBV5-1
CASSLPTGTRNEQFF
TGCGCCAGCAGCTTACCAACCGGGACTCGCAATGAGCAGTTCTTC
>NA|TRBJ2-1|TRBD2|TRBV9
CASSKASGTYNEQFF
TGTGCCAGCAGCAAGGCTAGCGGTACCTACAATGAGCAGTTCTTC
>NA|TRBJ2-7|NA|TRBV27
CASSEDSFEQYF
TGTGCCAGCAGTGAGGATTCTTTCGAGCAGTACTTC
>NA|TRBJ2-3|TRBD2|TRBV4-1
CASSQDIAGRKYF
TGCGCCAGCAGCCAGGATATAGCGGGCCGTAAGTATTTT
>NA|TRBJ1-5|NA|TRBV19
CASTPQGLNQPQHF
TGTGCCAGTACCCCTCAGGGCCTCAATCAGCCCCAGCATTTT
>NA|TRBJ2-1|NA|TRBV11-2
CASSLVWGPHEQFF
TGTGCCAGCAGCTTAGTATGGGGCCCCCACGAGCAGTTCTTC
>NA|TRBJ2-1|TRBD2|TRBV28
CASSLLAGGYNEQFF
TGTGCCAGCAGTTTACTAGCGGGAGGTTACAATGAGCAGTTCTTC
>once|TRBJ2-1|TRBD1|TRBV7-2
CASSSGQASYNEQFF
TGTGCCAGCAGTTCCGGACAGGCCTCCTACAATGAGCAGTTCTTC
>NA|TRBJ1-2|NA|TRBV29-1
CSVVQGARDYGYTF
TGCAGCGTTGTCCAAGGGGCGCGAGACTATGGCTACACCTTC
>NA|TRBJ2-7|NA|TRBV18
CASSPRGLGEQYF
TGTGCCAGCTCACCACGGGGGCTGGGCGAGCAGTACTTC
>NA|TRBJ2-7|NA|TRBV21-1
CASSRGAYLSYEQYF
TGTGCCAGCAGCAGAGGCGCCTACCTCTCCTACGAGCAGTACTTC
>NA|TRBJ2-3|TRBD2|TRBV29-1
CSVDFGSPSGRESTDTQYF
TGCAGCGTTGACTTTGGATCGCCTAGCGGGAGGGAAAGCACAGATACGCAGTATTTT
>few|TRBJ1-1|TRBD1|TRBV27
CASSLGTGANTEAFF
TGTGCCAGCAGTTTAGGGACAGGGGCGAACACTGAAGCTTTCTTT
>NA|TRBJ2-1|NA|TRBV5-1
CASSSLASEQFF
TGCGCCAGCAGCTCCTTAGCGTCAGAGCAGTTCTTC
>NA|TRBJ2-7|TRBD2|TRBV6-1
CASISGGGVGYEQYF
TGTGCCAGCATCTCGGGGGGAGGGGTAGGCTACGAGCAGTACTTC
>NA|TRBJ2-1|TRBD2|TRBV5-4
CASSLAGAYNEQFF
TGTGCCAGCAGCCTAGCGGGGGCCTACAATGAGCAGTTCTTC
>NA|TRBJ2-7|TRBD2|TRBV5-8
CASSHTSGRFYF
TGTGCCAGCAGCCACACTAGCGGGAGGTTCTACTTC
>few|TRBJ2-2|TRBD2|TRBV29-1
CSVEDLDGGLGLGELFF
TGCAGCGTTGAAGATCTGGATGGAGGACTAGGCCTCGGGGAGCTGTTTTTT
>NA|TRBJ1-3|NA|TRBV6-1
CASSSGTGGGNTIYF
TGTGCCAGCAGTAGCGGGACGGGAGGTGGAAACACCATATATTTT
>NA|TRBJ2-3|NA|TRBV29-1
CSVLGLSTDTQYF
TGCAGCGTTTTAGGACTTAGCACAGATACGCAGTATTTT
>few|TRBJ2-7|NA|TRBV6-5
CASMTGGSYEQYF
TGTGCCAGCATGACCGGGGGTTCCTACGAGCAGTACTTC
>NA|TRBJ2-1|NA|TRBV5-5
CASRSGSYNEQFF
TGTGCCAGCAGATCCGGGAGTTACAATGAGCAGTTCTTC
>once|TRBJ1-1|NA|TRBV11-3
CASSFGQPGNTEAFF
TGTGCCAGCAGCTTTGGACAACCTGGGAACACTGAAGCTTTCTTT
>NA|TRBJ1-1|NA|TRBV7-9
CASSLRQRQEAFF
TGTGCCAGCAGCTTACGTCAGAGGCAAGAAGCTTTCTTT
>NA|TRBJ1-1|NA|TRBV5-1
CASSRSGENTEAFF
TGCGCCAGCAGCAGGTCCGGGGAGAACACTGAAGCTTTCTTT
>NA|TRBJ2-7|TRBD2|TRBV19
CASSPGTRFYEQYF
TGTGCCAGTAGCCCCGGGACTAGGTTCTACGAGCAGTACTTC
>NA|TRBJ1-2|NA|TRBV5-1
CASSWDMGGNYGYTF
TGCGCCAGCAGCTGGGACATGGGGGGGAACTATGGCTACACCTTC
>NA|TRBJ1-1|NA|TRBV6-1
CASSEGLFTRNTEAFF
TGTGCCAGCAGTGAAGGTCTTTTTACGAGGAACACTGAAGCTTTCTTT
>few|TRBJ2-7|TRBD1|TRBV7-2
CASSLVGQGTYEQYF
TGTGCCAGCAGCTTAGTGGGACAGGGAACCTACGAGCAGTACTTC
>NA|TRBJ2-7|NA|TRBV25-1
CASSDRYEQYF
TGTGCCAGCAGTGATCGTTACGAGCAGTACTTC
>NA|TRBJ2-1|TRBD1|TRBV2
CATKTDRLYNEQFF
TGTGCCACCAAAACGGACAGGCTCTACAATGAGCAGTTCTTC
>NA|TRBJ2-5|NA|TRBV7-6
CASSLARDGTQYF
TGTGCCAGCAGCTTAGCACGAGATGGGACCCAGTACTTC
>NA|TRBJ1-2|TRBD1|TRBV5-3
CARSLGQGAVCYGYTF
TGTGCCAGAAGCTTAGGACAGGGGGCCGTCTGCTATGGCTACACCTTC
>NA|TRBJ2-1|TRBD2|TRBV13
CASSPGLAGVEQFF
TGTGCCAGCAGCCCAGGACTAGCGGGAGTTGAGCAGTTCTTC